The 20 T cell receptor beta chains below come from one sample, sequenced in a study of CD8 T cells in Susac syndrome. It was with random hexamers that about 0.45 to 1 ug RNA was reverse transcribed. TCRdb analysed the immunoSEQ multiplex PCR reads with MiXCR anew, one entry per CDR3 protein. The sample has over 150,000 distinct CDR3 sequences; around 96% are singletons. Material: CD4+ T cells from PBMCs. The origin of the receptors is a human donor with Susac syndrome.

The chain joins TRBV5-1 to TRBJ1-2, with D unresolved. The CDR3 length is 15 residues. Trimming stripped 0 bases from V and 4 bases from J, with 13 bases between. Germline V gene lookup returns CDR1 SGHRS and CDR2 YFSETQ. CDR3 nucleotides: TGCGCCAGCAGCTTGGAAGACCCCTCTGTCTATGGCTACACCTTC. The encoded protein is CASSLEDPSVYGYTF.

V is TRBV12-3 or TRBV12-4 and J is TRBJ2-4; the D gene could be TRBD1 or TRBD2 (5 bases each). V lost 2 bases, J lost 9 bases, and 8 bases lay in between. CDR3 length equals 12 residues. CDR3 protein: CASSLTGAIQYF. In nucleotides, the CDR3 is TGTGCCAGCAGTTTAACCGGGGCCATTCAGTACTTC.

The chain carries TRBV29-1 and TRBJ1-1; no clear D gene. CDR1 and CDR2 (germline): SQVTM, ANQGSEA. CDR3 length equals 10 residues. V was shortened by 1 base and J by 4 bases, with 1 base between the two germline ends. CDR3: CSVEVTEAFF. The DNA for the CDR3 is TGCAGCGTTGAAGTCACTGAAGCTTTCTTT.

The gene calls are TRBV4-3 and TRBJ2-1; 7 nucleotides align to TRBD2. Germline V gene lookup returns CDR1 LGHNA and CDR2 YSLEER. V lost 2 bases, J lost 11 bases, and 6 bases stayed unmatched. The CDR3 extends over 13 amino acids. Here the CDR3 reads CASSQMGGGKQFF. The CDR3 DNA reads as TGCGCCAGCAGCCAAATGGGCGGGGGAAAGCAGTTCTTC.

The CDR3 here is CASSLTSGMNTEAFF. The CDR3 DNA sequence: TGTGCCAGCAGCTTAACGTCAGGGATGAACACTGAAGCTTTCTTT. The chain employs TRBV11-2 and TRBJ1-1; TRBD1 is a possible D gene (5 bases). Germline values: CDR1 SGHAT, CDR2 FQNNGV. The CDR3 sequence is 15 residues long. The germline V and J ends were trimmed by 2 bases and 0 bases, with 10 bases remaining between them.

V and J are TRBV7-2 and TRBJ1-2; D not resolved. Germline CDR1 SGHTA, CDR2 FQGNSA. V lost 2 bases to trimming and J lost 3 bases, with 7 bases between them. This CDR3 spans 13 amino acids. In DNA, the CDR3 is TGTGCCAGCAGCTTATATTTGGACTATGGCTACACCTTC. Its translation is CASSLYLDYGYTF. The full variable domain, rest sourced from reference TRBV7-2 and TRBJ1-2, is GAGVSQSPSNKVTEKGKDVELRCDPISGHTALYWYRQSLGQGLEFLIYFQGNSAPDKSGLPSDRFSAERTGGSVSTLTIQRTQQEDSAVYLCASSLYLDYGYTFGSGTRLTVV.

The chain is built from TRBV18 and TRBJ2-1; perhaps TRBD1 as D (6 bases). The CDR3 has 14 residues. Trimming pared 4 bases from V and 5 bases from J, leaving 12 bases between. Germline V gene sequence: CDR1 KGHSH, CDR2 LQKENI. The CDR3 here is CASSRSGQNNEQFF. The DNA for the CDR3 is TGTGCCAGCTCACGCTCCGGACAGAACAATGAGCAGTTCTTC.

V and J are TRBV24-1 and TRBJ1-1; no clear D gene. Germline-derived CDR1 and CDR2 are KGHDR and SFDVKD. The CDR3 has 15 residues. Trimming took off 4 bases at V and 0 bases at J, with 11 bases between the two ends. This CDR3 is CATSDSQKMNTEAFF. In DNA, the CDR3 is TGTGCCACCAGTGACTCCCAAAAGATGAACACTGAAGCTTTCTTT.

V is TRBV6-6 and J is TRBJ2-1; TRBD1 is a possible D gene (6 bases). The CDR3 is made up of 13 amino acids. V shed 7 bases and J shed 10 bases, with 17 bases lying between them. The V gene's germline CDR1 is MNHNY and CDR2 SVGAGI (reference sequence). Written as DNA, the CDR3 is TGTGCCAGCACCAACATACAGGGTGGCGAGCAGTTCTTC. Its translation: CASTNIQGGEQFF.

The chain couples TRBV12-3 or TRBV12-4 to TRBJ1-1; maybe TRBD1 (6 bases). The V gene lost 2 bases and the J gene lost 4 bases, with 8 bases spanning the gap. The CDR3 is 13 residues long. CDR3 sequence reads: CASSLNRVTEAFF. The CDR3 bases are TGTGCCAGCAGTTTAAACAGGGTCACTGAAGCTTTCTTT.

The CDR3 region has the DNA TGTGCCTGGAGTGGCGGGAGGGCCCACGAGCAGTACTTC. It codes for CAWSGGRAHEQYF. The V call is TRBV30, the J call TRBJ2-7; the match to TRBD2 covers 9 bases. The CDR3 covers 13 residues. The ends lost 1 base at V and 5 bases at J; junction bases unmatched: 3. Germline values: CDR1 GTSNPN, CDR2 SVGIG (reference sequence).

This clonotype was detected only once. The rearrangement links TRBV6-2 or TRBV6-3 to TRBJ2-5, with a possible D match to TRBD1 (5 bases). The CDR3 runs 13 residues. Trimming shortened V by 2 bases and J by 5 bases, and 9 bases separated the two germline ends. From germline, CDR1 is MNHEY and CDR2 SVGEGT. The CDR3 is CASSYVQVETQYF. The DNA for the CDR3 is TGTGCCAGCAGTTACGTACAGGTGGAGACCCAGTACTTC.

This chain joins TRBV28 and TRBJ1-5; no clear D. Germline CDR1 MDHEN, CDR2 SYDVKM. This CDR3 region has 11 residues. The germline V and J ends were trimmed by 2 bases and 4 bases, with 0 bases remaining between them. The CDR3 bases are TGTGCCAGCAGTTTAAATCAGCCCCAGCATTTT. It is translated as CASSLNQPQHF. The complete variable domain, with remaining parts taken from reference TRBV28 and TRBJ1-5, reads DVKVTQSSRYLVKRTGEKVFLECVQDMDHENMFWYRQDPGLGLRLIYFSYDVKMKEKGDIPEGYSVSREKKERFSLILESASTNQTSMYLCASSLNQPQHFGDGTRLSIL.

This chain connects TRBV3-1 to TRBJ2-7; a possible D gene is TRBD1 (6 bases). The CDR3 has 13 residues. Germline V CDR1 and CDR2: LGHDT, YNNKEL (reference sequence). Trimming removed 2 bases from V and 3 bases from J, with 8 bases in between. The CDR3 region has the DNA TGTGCCAGCAGCCAACAGGGGAGCTACGAGCAGTACTTC. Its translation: CASSQQGSYEQYF.

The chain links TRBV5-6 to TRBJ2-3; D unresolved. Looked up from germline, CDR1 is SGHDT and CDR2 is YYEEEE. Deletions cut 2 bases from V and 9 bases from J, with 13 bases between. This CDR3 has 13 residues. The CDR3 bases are TGTGCCAGCAGCTTAGGTCGCAGGAGCACGCAGTATTTT. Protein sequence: CASSLGRRSTQYF.

The CDR3: CASSSTGAELFF. Here the CDR3 DNA reads TGTGCCAGCAGTTCGACAGGGGCGGAACTGTTTTTT. The chain couples TRBV28 to TRBJ1-4; 8 bases are shared with TRBD1. The V segment lost 4 bases and the J segment 12 bases; nucleotides outside the gene matches: 4. The CDR3 is made up of 12 amino acids. Germline V gene lookup returns CDR1 MDHEN and CDR2 SYDVKM.

The CDR3 spells CASSWPGLAAFF. The CDR3 coding sequence is TGTGCCAGCAGTTGGCCAGGATTAGCGGCGTTCTTC. The gene calls are TRBV12-3 or TRBV12-4 and TRBJ2-1; D is perhaps TRBD2 (6 bases). Trimming removed 4 bases at V and 15 bases at J, with 16 bases between. The CDR3 is 12 residues long.

The CDR3 sequence is CASSLEGTGDNEQFF. The CDR3 DNA reads TGTGCCAGCAGCTTGGAAGGGACAGGAGACAATGAGCAGTTCTTC. The chain joins TRBV5-4 to TRBJ2-1, with 8 bases lining up with TRBD1. The CDR3 covers 15 residues. Per germline, CDR1 SGHNT and CDR2 YYREEE (reference sequence). Trimming cost V 0 bases and J 5 bases; bases outside gene matches: 4.

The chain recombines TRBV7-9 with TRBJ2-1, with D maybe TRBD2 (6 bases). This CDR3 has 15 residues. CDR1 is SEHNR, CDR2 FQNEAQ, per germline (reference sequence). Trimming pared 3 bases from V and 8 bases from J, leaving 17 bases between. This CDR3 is CASSFGGGAGHEQFF. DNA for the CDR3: TGTGCCAGCAGCTTCGGGGGTGGCGCGGGACATGAGCAGTTCTTC.

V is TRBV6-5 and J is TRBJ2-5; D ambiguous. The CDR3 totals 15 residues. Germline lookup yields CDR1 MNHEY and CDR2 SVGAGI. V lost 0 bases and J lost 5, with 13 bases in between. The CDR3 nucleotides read TGTGCCAGCAGTTACTCCATAGGTAGCCCGGAGACCCAGTACTTC. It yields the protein CASSYSIGSPETQYF.